The entry below describes one T cell receptor (beta chain). Its antigen remains unknown. This sample is part of a study of CD8 T cells in ankylosing spondylitis. Study-level findings and limits: A TCR beta motif made of eight highly homologous variants seemed typical of ankylosing spondylitis blood. The authors found the disease-linked clones to be CD8+ and relatively rare in peripheral blood.

In TCRdb, the 5' RACE reads were re-called with MiXCR into one record per CDR3 protein. The sample lists around 770,000 distinct CDR3 sequences, 12% seen once, with around 0.51% in the top ten. The CDR3 has 15 amino acids. Trimming removed 3 bases at V and 3 bases at J, with 12 bases between. This chain uses TRBV12-3 or TRBV12-4 with TRBJ2-4, with a possible D match to TRBD2 (6 bases). The specimen sequenced was blood, either unsorted or a sorted T cell fraction (not recorded which). The sequence derives from a male donor with ankylosing spondylitis. The CDR3 region is CASSFKGLLKNIQYF. CDR3 nucleotides: TGTGCCAGCAGTTTTAAGGGACTGCTCAAAAACATTCAGTACTTC.